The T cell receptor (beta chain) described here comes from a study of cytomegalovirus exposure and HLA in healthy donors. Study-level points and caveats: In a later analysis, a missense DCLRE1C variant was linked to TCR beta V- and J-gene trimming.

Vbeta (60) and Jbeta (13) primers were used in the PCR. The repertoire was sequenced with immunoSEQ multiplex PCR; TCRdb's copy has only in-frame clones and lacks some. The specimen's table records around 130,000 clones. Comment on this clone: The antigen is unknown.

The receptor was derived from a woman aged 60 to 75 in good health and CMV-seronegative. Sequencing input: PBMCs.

The CDR3, as DNA: TGCGCCAGCAGCTTGGGGCAGGGGGGAAGGCAAGAGACCCAGTACTTC. As protein: CASSLGQGGRQETQYF. This chain links TRBV5-1 with TRBJ2-5, with a possible D match to TRBD1 (7 bases). Germline values: CDR1 SGHRS, CDR2 YFSETQ. CDR3 size: 16 residues. V dropped 0 bases and J dropped 2 bases, with 14 bases sitting between them.